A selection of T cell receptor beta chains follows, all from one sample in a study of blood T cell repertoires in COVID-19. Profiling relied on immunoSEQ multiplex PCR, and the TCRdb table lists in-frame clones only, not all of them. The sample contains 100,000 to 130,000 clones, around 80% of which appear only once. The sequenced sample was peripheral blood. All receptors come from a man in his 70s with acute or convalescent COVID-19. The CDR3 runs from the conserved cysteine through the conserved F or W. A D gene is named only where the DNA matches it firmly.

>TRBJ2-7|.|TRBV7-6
TGTGCCAGCAGCCTAAGGCAAGGCCGAGACAGAGGAAACGAGCAGTACTTC
CASSLRQGRDRGNEQYF
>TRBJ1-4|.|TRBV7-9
TGTGCCAGCAGCTTAGCGCTCGGAAAACTGTTTTTT
CASSLALGKLFF
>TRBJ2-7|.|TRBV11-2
TGTGCCAGCAGCTTAGATCTAAAACAGGGCCCCGAGCAGTACTTC
CASSLDLKQGPEQYF
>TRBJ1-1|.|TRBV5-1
TGCGCCAGCAGCTTGAGCCCAGGGGACACTGAAGCTTTCTTT
CASSLSPGDTEAFF
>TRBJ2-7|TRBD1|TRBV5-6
TGTGCCAGCAGCGGAGAGGGACAGCCACCGTATAGCTCCTACGAGCAGTACTTC
CASSGEGQPPYSSYEQYF
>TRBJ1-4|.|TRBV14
TGTGCCAGCAGTCCCGTCGGAGTTGGCTCTGAAAAACTGTTTTTT
CASSPVGVGSEKLFF
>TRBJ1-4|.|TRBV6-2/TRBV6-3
TGTGCCAGCAGTGTCGACAGGAGGGAAAAACTGTTTTTT
CASSVDRREKLFF
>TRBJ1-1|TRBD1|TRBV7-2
TGTGCCAGCAGCTCCAGTCGGGACAGACCCCTGGGGAACACTGAAGCTTTCTTT
CASSSSRDRPLGNTEAFF
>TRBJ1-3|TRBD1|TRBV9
TGTGCCAGCGACCGGACAGGGCGCGGAAACACCATATATTTT
CASDRTGRGNTIYF
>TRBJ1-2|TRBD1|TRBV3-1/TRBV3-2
TGTGCCAGCAGCCAAGATCTCAGGGGGTATAACTATGGCTACACCTTC
CASSQDLRGYNYGYTF
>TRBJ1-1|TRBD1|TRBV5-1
TGCGCCAGCAGCTTACAGGGACAGGACACTGAAGCTTTCTTT
CASSLQGQDTEAFF
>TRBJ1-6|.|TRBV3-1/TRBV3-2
TGTGCCAGCAGCCAAGGATACGGGGGGCATAATTCACCCCTCCACTTT
CASSQGYGGHNSPLHF
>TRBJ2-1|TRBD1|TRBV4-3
TGCGCCAGCAGCCAAGAAGCGAGGCGACAGGGAAAGAAGGATGAGCAGTTCTTC
CASSQEARRQGKKDEQFF
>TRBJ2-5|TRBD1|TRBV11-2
TGTGCCAGCAGCTTAGGGACAGGCCCCGCGAGAGAGACCCAGTACTTC
CASSLGTGPARETQYF
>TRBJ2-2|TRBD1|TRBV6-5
TGTGCCAGCAGTTTGACAGGGGGCCGAACCGGGGAGCTGTTTTTT
CASSLTGGRTGELFF
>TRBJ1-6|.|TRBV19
TGTGCCAGTAGTATAGATGCCGGGTGGAATTCACCCCTCCACTTT
CASSIDAGWNSPLHF